The 4 T cell receptor beta chains presented below share a single source sample, sequenced in a study of cytomegalovirus exposure and HLA in healthy donors. Using immunoSEQ multiplex PCR, the repertoire was profiled, and TCRdb retains in-frame clones only, with some absent. The sample lists 200,000 to 250,000 clones, roughly 84% occurring once. Source material: PBMCs. Source of these receptors: a woman between 18 and 29 years old in good health and CMV-seropositive.

This chain joins TRBV7-2 and TRBJ1-1, with a weak D call TRBD1 (5 bases). The CDR3 loop spans 15 amino acids. Germline V gene lookup returns CDR1 SGHTA and CDR2 FQGNSA. The germline V and J ends were trimmed by 1 base and 8 bases, with 17 bases remaining between them. This CDR3 is CASSLDGGGLSEAFF. The CDR3 DNA is TGTGCCAGCAGCTTAGATGGGGGGGGTTTGTCCGAAGCTTTCTTT.

V usage is TRBV6-1 and J usage is TRBJ2-7; D might be TRBD1 (6 bases). The CDR3 consists of 15 residues. Trimming took off 4 bases at V and 6 bases at J, with 19 bases between the two ends. Germline values: CDR1 MNHNS, CDR2 SASEGT. The CDR3 DNA sequence: TGTGCCAGCAGTGTGATACAGGGTGGGCTAGGCGAGCAGTACTTC. Amino acid sequence: CASSVIQGGLGEQYF.

This clone was seen a handful of times. The rearrangement uses TRBV11-2 and TRBJ1-2; weak D call: TRBD1 (5 bases). The CDR3 is made up of 16 amino acids. V was shortened by 1 base and J by 4 bases, with 16 bases between the two germline ends. CDR1 is SGHAT, CDR2 FQNNGV, per germline. This chain's CDR3 is CASSLGSGLIVYGYTF. CDR3 bases: TGTGCCAGCAGCTTAGGTTCGGGACTGATTGTCTATGGCTACACCTTC.

This chain joins TRBV11-1 and TRBJ1-2; TRBD1 might be the D (5 bases). CDR1 is SGHAT, CDR2 FQDESV, per germline (reference sequence). There are 14 residues in the CDR3. V lost 2 bases, J lost 4 bases, and 11 bases lay in between. In DNA, the CDR3 is TGTGCCAGCAGCTTATCCGGGACTGCCTATGGCTACACCTTC. This translates into CASSLSGTAYGYTF.